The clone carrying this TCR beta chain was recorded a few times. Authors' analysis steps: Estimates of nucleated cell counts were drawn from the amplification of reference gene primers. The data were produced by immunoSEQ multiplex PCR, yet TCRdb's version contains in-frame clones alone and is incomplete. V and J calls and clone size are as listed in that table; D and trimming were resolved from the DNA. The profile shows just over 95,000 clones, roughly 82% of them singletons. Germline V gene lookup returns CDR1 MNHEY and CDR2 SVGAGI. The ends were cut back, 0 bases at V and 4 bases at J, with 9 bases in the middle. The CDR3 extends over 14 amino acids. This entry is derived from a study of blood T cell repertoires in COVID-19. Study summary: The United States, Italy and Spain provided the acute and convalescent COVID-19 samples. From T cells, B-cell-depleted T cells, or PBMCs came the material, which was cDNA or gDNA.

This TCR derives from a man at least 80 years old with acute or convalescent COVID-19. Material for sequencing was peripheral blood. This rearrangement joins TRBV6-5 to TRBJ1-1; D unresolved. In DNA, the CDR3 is TGTGCCAGCAGTTACTCAATCGAGAGCACTGAAGCTTTCTTT. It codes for CASSYSIESTEAFF.